The rows below give T cell receptor beta chains drawn from one sample of a study of identical twins. Each CDR3 protein gets one entry after TCRdb re-called the 5' RACE reads with MiXCR. The sample lists roughly 470,000 distinct CDR3 sequences; 13% to 15% were seen once. The same sample was also used in a study of yellow fever vaccine responses in identical twins.

The sample taken for sequencing was CD4+ T cells sorted from blood. Receptors originate from a woman between 18 and 30 years old in good health. The CDR3 runs from the conserved cysteine through the conserved F or W. Fields, in order: V gene, CDR3 length, J gene, CDR3 protein.

TRBV29-1	12	TRBJ1-1	CSVGTGGTEAFF
TRBV2	15	TRBJ2-3	CASRGLASRTDTQYF
TRBV14	14	TRBJ2-7	CASSQYRRDYEQYF
TRBV5-1	15	TRBJ2-1	CASSLITKASGEQFF
TRBV4-2	15	TRBJ2-7	CASSQDRASQGEQYF
TRBV28	12	TRBJ2-1	CASSSLMDEQFF
TRBV20-1	12	TRBJ2-1	CSAIFSSGREFF
TRBV19	15	TRBJ2-1	CASSTGLITYNEQFF
TRBV20-1	12	TRBJ2-7	CSVQDRGYEQYF
TRBV12-3/TRBV12-4	14	TRBJ2-5	CASSLKGGPETQYF
TRBV6-1	14	TRBJ2-2	CASWSSGSKWELFF
TRBV18	15	TRBJ2-1	CASSPGAGPNNEQFF
TRBV7-6	15	TRBJ2-7	CASSPQGASGYEQYF
TRBV7-9	14	TRBJ1-1	CASSPTGGIAEAFF
TRBV3-1	15	TRBJ2-5	CASSQIRTGQETQYF
TRBV4-1	16	TRBJ2-3	CASSQEGTSRADTQYF
TRBV10-3	13	TRBJ2-7	CAISELGQGEQYF
TRBV7-2	13	TRBJ2-7	CASSFSFRYEQYF
TRBV6-5	17	TRBJ2-3	CASSYSGIAWGTDTQYF
TRBV24-1	15	TRBJ2-7	CATSEGTGGAYEQYF
TRBV4-3	15	TRBJ2-1	CASSLEGLAGGEQFF
TRBV5-1	14	TRBJ2-7	CASTTGTGFNEQYF
TRBV20-1	16	TRBJ2-1	CSASGQAGGLNNEQFF
TRBV7-9	15	TRBJ2-7	CASSLGDINSYEQYF
TRBV29-1	13	TRBJ2-7	CSVGWDRVGEQYF
TRBV2	13	TRBJ2-7	CASKRDGAYEQYF
TRBV7-2	15	TRBJ2-2	CASSPAAGLTGELFF
TRBV2	15	TRBJ2-5	CAVNPTSGGQETQYF
TRBV2	12	TRBJ1-1	CASTLGNTEAFF
TRBV14	16	TRBJ2-7	CASSQEASGRTYEQYF
TRBV20-1	15	TRBJ2-7	CSARWGLAETYEQYF
TRBV12-3/TRBV12-4	13	TRBJ1-3	CASSGTLGNTIYF
TRBV24-1	16	TRBJ2-1	CATSDKDRPSYNEQFF
TRBV6-2/TRBV6-3	14	TRBJ2-7	CASSSGQGADEQYF
TRBV29-1	15	TRBJ1-1	CSVEQARWMNTEAFF
TRBV19	15	TRBJ2-1	CASSVAWTGSGEQFF
TRBV28	17	TRBJ1-5	CASSLWPGQISNQPQHF